This T cell receptor (beta chain) was sequenced during a study of cytomegalovirus exposure and HLA in healthy donors. This CDR3 region has 15 residues. Germline V gene sequence: CDR1 LNHDA, CDR2 SQIVND (reference sequence). V shed 6 bases and J shed 0 bases, with 13 bases lying between them. PCR primers comprised 60 Vbeta and 13 Jbeta primers. Sequencing was performed with immunoSEQ multiplex PCR; in TCRdb, only in-frame clones are kept and a portion is missing. The data show some 110,000 clones, approximately 83% seen once. Sequenced sample: PBMCs. The chain recombines TRBV19 with TRBJ2-3; D unresolved. This TCR was sampled from a man aged 18 to 29 in good health and CMV-seronegative. CDR3 nucleotides: TGTGCCAGTAGAGTAGTCATCTCCAGCACAGATACGCAGTATTTT. Its protein is CASRVVISSTDTQYF.